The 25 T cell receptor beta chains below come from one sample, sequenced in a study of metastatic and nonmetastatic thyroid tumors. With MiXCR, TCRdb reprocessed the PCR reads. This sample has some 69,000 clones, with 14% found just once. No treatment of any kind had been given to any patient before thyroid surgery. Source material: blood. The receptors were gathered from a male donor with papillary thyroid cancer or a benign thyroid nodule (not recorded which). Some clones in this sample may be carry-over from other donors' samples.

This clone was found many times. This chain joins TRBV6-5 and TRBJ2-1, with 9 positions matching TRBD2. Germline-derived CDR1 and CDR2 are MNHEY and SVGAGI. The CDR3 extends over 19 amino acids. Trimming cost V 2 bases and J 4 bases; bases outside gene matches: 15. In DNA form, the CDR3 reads TGTGCCAGCAGTTACGGCAGTTGGTTGGCTAGCGGGGAATACAATGAGCAGTTCTTC. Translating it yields CASSYGSWLASGEYNEQFF.

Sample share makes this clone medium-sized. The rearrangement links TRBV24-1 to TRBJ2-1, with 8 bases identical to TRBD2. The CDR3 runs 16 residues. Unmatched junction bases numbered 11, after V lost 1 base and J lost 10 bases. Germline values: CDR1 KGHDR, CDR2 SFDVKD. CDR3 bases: TGTGCCACCAGTGATTTAAAGCGGGAGTCTTTGTGGGAGCAGTTCTTC. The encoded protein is CATSDLKRESLWEQFF.

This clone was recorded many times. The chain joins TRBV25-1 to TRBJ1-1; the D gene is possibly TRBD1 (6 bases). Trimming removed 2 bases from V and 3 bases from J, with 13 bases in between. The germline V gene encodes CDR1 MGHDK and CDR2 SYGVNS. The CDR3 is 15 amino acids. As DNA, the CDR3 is TGTGCCAGCAGTGAACGGGGGCGCGGGCACACTGAAGCTTTCTTT. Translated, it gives CASSERGRGHTEAFF. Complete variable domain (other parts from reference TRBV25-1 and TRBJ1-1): EADIYQTPRYLVIGTGKKITLECSQTMGHDKMYWYQQDPGMELHLIHYSYGVNSTEKGDLSSESTVSRIRTEHFPLTLESARPSHTSQYLCASSERGRGHTEAFFGQGTRLTVV.

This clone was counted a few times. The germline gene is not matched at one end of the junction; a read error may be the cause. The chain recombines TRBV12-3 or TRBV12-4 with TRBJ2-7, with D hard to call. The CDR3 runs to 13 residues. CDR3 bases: TGTTCCAGCCGGTACTCCCGAAGCGACGAGCAGTACTTC. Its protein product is CSSRYSRSDEQYF.

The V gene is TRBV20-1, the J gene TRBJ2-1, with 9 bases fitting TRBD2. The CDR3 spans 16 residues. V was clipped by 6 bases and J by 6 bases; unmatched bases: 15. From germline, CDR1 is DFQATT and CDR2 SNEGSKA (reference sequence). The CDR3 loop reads CSAPSPSSGILNEQFF. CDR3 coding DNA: TGCAGTGCACCGTCCCCATCTAGCGGGATCCTCAATGAGCAGTTCTTC.

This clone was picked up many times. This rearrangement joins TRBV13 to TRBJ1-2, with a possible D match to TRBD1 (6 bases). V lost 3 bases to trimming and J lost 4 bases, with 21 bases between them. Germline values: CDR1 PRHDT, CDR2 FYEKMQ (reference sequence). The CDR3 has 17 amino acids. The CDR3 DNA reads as TGTGCCAGCAGCTTGGGGGCCTACGGGAGCGGGGGCTATGGCTACACCTTC. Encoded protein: CASSLGAYGSGGYGYTF.

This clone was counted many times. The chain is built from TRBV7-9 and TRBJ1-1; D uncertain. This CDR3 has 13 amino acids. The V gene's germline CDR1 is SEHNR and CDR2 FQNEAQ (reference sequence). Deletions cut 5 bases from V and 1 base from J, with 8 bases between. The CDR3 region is CASSTHTNTEAFF. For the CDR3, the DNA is TGTGCCAGCAGCACACACACGAACACTGAAGCTTTCTTT.

CDR3 DNA: TGTGCCAGCAGGAACGGACAGGCTGGGCAGTACTTC. Its protein is CASRNGQAGQYF. J is TRBJ2-7 and V is TRBV7-2, with TRBD1 matching 7 bases. The germline V gene has CDR1 SGHTA and CDR2 FQGNSA. The CDR3 is 12 amino acids. The junction had 8 bases not matched to a gene; V was cut back by 6 bases and J by 9 bases.

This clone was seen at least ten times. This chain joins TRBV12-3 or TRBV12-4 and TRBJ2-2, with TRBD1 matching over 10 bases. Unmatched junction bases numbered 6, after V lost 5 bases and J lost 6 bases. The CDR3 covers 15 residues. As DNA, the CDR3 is TGTGCCAGCAGTCAATGGACAGGGGGGGCCGGGGAGCTGTTTTTT. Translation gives CASSQWTGGAGELFF.

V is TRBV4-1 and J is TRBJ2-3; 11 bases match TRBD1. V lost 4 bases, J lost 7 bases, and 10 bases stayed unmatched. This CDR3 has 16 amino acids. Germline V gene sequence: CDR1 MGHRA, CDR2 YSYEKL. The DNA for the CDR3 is TGCGCCAGCAGCCCGGGGGGACAGGGGGAGATATATACGCAGTATTTT. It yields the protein CASSPGGQGEIYTQYF.

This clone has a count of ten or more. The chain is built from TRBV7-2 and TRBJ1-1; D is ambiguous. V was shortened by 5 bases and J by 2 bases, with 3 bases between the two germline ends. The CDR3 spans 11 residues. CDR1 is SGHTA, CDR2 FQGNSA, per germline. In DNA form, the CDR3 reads TGTGCCAGCAGCCGCAACACTGAAGCTTTCTTT. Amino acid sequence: CASSRNTEAFF.

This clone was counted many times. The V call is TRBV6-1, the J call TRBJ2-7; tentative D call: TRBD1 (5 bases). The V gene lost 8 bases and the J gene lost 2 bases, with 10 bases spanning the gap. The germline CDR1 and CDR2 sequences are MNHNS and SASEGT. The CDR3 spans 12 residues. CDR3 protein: CASGTGPYEQYV. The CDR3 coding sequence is TGTGCCAGCGGAACAGGACCCTACGAGCAGTACGTC.

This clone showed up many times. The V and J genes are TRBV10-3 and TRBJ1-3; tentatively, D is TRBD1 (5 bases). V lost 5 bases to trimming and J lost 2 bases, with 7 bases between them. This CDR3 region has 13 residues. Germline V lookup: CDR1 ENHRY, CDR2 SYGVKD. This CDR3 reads CAISQGPGNTIYF. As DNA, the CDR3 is TGTGCCATCAGTCAGGGCCCTGGAAACACCATATATTTT.

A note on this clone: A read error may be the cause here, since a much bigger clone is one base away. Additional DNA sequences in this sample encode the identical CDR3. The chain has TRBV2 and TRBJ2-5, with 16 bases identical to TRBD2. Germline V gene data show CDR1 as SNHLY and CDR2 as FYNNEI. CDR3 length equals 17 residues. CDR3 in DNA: TGTGCCAGTCCGGGGACTAGCGGGAGGGGTATCCAAGAGACACAGTACTTC. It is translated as CASPGTSGRGIQETQYF.

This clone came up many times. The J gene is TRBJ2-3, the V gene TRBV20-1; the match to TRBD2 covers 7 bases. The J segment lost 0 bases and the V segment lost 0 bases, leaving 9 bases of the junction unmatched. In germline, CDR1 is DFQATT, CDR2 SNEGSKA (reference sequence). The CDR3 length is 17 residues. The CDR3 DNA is TGCAGTGCTAGAGATGTTGGCAGGGAGGGAAGCACAGATACGCAGTATTTT. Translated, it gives CSARDVGREGSTDTQYF.

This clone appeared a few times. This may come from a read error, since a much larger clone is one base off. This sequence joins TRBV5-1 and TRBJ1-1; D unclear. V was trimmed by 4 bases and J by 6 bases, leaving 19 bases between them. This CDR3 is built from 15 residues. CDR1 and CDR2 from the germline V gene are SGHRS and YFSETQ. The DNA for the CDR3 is TGCGCCAGCAGCCTAGGCCCCGAAGGGTATGCTGAAGCTTTCTTT. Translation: CASSLGPEGYAEAFF.

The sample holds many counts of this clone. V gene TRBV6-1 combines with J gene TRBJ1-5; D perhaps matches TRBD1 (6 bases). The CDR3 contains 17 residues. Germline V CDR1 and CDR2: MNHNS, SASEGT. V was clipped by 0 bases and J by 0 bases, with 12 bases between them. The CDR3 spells CASSEAWTDLSNQPQHF. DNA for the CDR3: TGTGCCAGCAGTGAAGCTTGGACAGACCTTAGCAATCAGCCCCAGCATTTT.

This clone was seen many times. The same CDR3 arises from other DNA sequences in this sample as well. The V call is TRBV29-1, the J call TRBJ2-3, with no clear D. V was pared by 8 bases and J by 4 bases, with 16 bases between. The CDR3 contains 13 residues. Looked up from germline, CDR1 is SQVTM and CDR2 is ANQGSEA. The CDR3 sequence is CSSAISNADTQYF. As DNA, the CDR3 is TGCAGCTCGGCGATTAGCAACGCAGATACGCAGTATTTT.

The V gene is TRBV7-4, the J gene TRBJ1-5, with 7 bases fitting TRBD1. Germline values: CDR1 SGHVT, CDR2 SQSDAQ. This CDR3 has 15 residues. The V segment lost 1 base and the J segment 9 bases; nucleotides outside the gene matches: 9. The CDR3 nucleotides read TGTGCCAGCAGCTTAGAACAGGGGATTAGTCTGCCCCAGCATTTT. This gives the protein CASSLEQGISLPQHF.

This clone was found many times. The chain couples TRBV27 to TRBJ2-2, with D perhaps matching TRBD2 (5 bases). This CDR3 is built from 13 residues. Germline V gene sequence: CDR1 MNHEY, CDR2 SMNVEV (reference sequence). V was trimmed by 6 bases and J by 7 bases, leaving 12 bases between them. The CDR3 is CASRPGIGGELFF. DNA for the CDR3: TGTGCCAGCAGGCCCGGGATTGGCGGGGAGCTGTTTTTT.

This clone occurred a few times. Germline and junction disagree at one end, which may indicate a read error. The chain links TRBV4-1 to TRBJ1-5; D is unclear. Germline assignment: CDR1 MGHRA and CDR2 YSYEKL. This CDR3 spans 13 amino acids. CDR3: CASSLDPNQLQHF. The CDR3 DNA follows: TGCGCCAGCAGCCTGGACCCAAATCAGCTCCAGCATTTT.

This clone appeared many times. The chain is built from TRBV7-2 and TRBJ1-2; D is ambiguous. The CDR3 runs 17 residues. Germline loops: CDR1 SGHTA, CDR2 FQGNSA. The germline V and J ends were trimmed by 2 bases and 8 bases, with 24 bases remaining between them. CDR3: CASSLPTLIRAPRGYTF. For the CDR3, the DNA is TGTGCCAGCAGCTTACCGACCCTCATTCGGGCCCCCCGGGGCTACACCTTC.

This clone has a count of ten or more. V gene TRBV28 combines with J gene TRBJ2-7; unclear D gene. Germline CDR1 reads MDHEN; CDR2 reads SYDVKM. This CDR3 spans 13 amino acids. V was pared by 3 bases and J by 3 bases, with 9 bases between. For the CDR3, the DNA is TGTGCCAGCAGTTTTCCCCCTAGCTACGAGCAGTACTTC. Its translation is CASSFPPSYEQYF.

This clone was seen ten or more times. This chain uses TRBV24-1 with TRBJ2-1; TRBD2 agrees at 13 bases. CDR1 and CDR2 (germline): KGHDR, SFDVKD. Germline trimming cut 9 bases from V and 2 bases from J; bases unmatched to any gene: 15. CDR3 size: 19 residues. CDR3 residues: CATGAARTSGRKAYNEQFF. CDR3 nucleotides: TGTGCCACCGGCGCCGCCCGGACTAGCGGGAGAAAGGCCTACAATGAGCAGTTCTTC.

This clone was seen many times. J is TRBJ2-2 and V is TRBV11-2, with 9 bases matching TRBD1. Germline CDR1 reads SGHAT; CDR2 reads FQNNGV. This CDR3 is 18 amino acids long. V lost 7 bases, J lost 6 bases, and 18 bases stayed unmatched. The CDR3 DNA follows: TGTGCCAGCAACTCCGGACAGGGGTTATATCGGTTTTCCGGGGAGCTGTTTTTT. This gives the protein CASNSGQGLYRFSGELFF.